Listed below are T cell receptor beta chains from one sample, sequenced in a study of blood T cell repertoires in COVID-19. Here immunoSEQ multiplex PCR was the method, and the copy in TCRdb shows in-frame clones only, minus some. This table has over 200,000 clones, over 80% appearing once. The material sequenced was PBMCs or T cells enriched from blood (not recorded which). The receptors here all came from a man in his thirties or forties who had recovered from COVID-19. CDR3s include the opening cysteine and the closing phenylalanine or tryptophan. The D gene is left open where the match is weak. Only part of the rows carry a size: once, few, many, or a class if the clone is expanded.

v_call	clone_size	d_call	cdr3_length	j_call	cdr3_nt	cdr3_aa
TRBV7-8	-	-	15	TRBJ2-2	TGTGCCAGCAGCTTAGTTGGAGGACCGACCGGGGAGCTGTTTTTT	CASSLVGGPTGELFF
TRBV21-1	-	-	17	TRBJ1-5	TGTGCCAGCAGCAAATCCCGCTTCCAGGGGGCGCAACAGCCCCAGCATTTT	CASSKSRFQGAQQPQHF
TRBV30	-	TRBD1	14	TRBJ2-2	TGTGCCTGGAGTTGGACAGGGGTTTTCGGGGAGCTGTTTTTT	CAWSWTGVFGELFF
TRBV6-2/TRBV6-3	-	-	12	TRBJ2-7	TGTGCCAGCAGTTACCCGGACAGAGAGCAGTACTTC	CASSYPDREQYF
TRBV19	-	-	13	TRBJ2-7	TGTGTCACCGGAGGGCGCCCGTCCTACGAGCAGTACTTC	CVTGGRPSYEQYF
TRBV12-3/TRBV12-4	-	-	13	TRBJ1-6	TGTGCCAGCAGCCGGGCCCAGGGGTCACCCCTCCACTTT	CASSRAQGSPLHF
TRBV7-8	-	TRBD2	15	TRBJ2-3	TGTGCCAGCAGCTTAACGCGGGAGGCCACAGATACGCAGTATTTT	CASSLTREATDTQYF
TRBV29-1	-	-	15	TRBJ1-4	TGCAGCGTTGTCGGGGGGACTACAATGAATGAAAAACTGTTTTTT	CSVVGGTTMNEKLFF
TRBV7-2	-	TRBD1	14	TRBJ1-1	TGTGCCAGCAGCACAGGGGGTCTGAACACTGAAGCTTTCTTT	CASSTGGLNTEAFF
TRBV4-1	-	-	13	TRBJ1-4	TGCGCCAGCAGCCAAGCTCAGGTTGAAAAACTGTTTTTT	CASSQAQVEKLFF
TRBV6-5	-	-	14	TRBJ2-7	TGTGCCAGCAGTTACGGCGCAGGGTACTACGAGCAGTACTTC	CASSYGAGYYEQYF
TRBV6-5	once	-	12	TRBJ2-2	TGTGCCAGCAGAACAGGATCCAGGGAGCTGTTTTTT	CASRTGSRELFF
TRBV3-1/TRBV3-2	-	TRBD2	16	TRBJ2-7	TGTGCCAGCAGCCAAGGTCTAGCGGGAGTTCCCTACGAGCAGTACTTC	CASSQGLAGVPYEQYF
TRBV27	-	-	15	TRBJ2-7	TGTGCCAGCAGTTTATCGACGGGATCAACGTACGAGCAGTACTTC	CASSLSTGSTYEQYF
TRBV7-2	-	-	15	TRBJ2-3	TGTGCCAGCAGCTCAATGGGACAAAGCACAGATACGCAGTATTTT	CASSSMGQSTDTQYF
TRBV5-8	few	-	16	TRBJ1-1	TGTGCCAGCAGCCGTCGCCCGCTTGGGAGGAACACTGAAGCTTTCTTT	CASSRRPLGRNTEAFF
TRBV11-1	-	-	13	TRBJ1-1	TGTGCCAGCACCACACCGCTGGACACTGAAGCTTTCTTT	CASTTPLDTEAFF
TRBV6-6	-	TRBD1	15	TRBJ1-2	TGTGCCAGCAGTTACAAATCCCCGACAGGGAATGGCTACACCTTC	CASSYKSPTGNGYTF
TRBV4-1	-	TRBD1	18	TRBJ1-1	TGCGCCAGCAGCTTCAATGCATTAGACAGGGGGAAGAACACTGAAGCTTTCTTT	CASSFNALDRGKNTEAFF
TRBV11-2	-	-	14	TRBJ2-1	TGTGCCAGCAGCACACTGACTAGCTACAATGAGCAGTTCTTC	CASSTLTSYNEQFF
TRBV7-2	-	TRBD2	17	TRBJ2-3	TGTGCCAGCAGCTTAGTTGCGGTAGCGGGTAGCACAGATACGCAGTATTTT	CASSLVAVAGSTDTQYF
TRBV30	once	TRBD2	15	TRBJ2-4	TGTGCCTGGAGAAGGGGACTAGCGGGAAAAAACATTCAGTACTTC	CAWRRGLAGKNIQYF
TRBV5-5	-	TRBD2	19	TRBJ2-5	TGTGCCAGCAGCTTGCGGGGAAGTACGCCTAGCGGGGGAGGAGAGACCCAGTACTTC	CASSLRGSTPSGGGETQYF
TRBV19	-	TRBD1	15	TRBJ1-3	TGTGCCAGTAGTACGGGACAGAGCTCTGGAAACACCATATATTTT	CASSTGQSSGNTIYF
TRBV11-2	-	-	15	TRBJ2-7	TGTGCCAGCAGCTTAGGTCGGGGGTACCTTTACGAGCAGTACTTC	CASSLGRGYLYEQYF
TRBV24-1	-	TRBD2	14	TRBJ2-3	TGTGCCACCAGTGGCCTGACTAGCGGGTATACGCAGTATTTT	CATSGLTSGYTQYF
TRBV5-5	once	-	14	TRBJ2-3	TGTGCCAGCAGCTTGTCGGGGGGCACAGATACGCAGTATTTT	CASSLSGGTDTQYF
TRBV11-2	-	-	15	TRBJ2-7	TGTGCCAGCAGCTTAGATGGGCAGGGAAGCTTCGAGCAGTACTTC	CASSLDGQGSFEQYF
TRBV27	few	TRBD1	15	TRBJ1-5	TGTGCCAGCAAAAAAACAGGGGGCCAAAATCAGCCCCAGCATTTT	CASKKTGGQNQPQHF
TRBV6-2/TRBV6-3	-	-	17	TRBJ2-2	TGTGCCAGCAGCCCCCCCGCGGGTATCGGTTCCACCGGGGAGCTGTTTTTT	CASSPPAGIGSTGELFF
TRBV24-1	-	TRBD2	17	TRBJ2-7	TGTGCCACCAGTGATTCCGGGACTAGCGGGAGTATATACGAGCAGTACTTC	CATSDSGTSGSIYEQYF
TRBV12-3/TRBV12-4	-	TRBD2	12	TRBJ2-7	TGTGCCAGCACCGGGGAGGGATACGAGCAGTACTTC	CASTGEGYEQYF
TRBV7-9	-	-	13	TRBJ1-2	TGTGCCAGCAGCTTAGAGGGGATTCTTGGCTACACCTTC	CASSLEGILGYTF
TRBV3-1/TRBV3-2	-	-	14	TRBJ2-1	TGTGCCAGCCGTTCAGGGGGCGGGGGTAATGAGCAGTTCTTC	CASRSGGGGNEQFF
TRBV4-3	-	TRBD1	15	TRBJ1-2	TGCGCCAGCAGCCACGCAGGGGGGATTAACTATGGCTACACCTTC	CASSHAGGINYGYTF
TRBV6-2/TRBV6-3	-	-	15	TRBJ2-1	TGTGCCAGCAGTTACCGAGTCAGGGAAGTTGCAGAGCAGTTCTTC	CASSYRVREVAEQFF
TRBV19	many	TRBD1	14	TRBJ2-1	TGTGCCAGTAGTATTGGACAGGGGTACAATGAGCAGTTCTTC	CASSIGQGYNEQFF
TRBV13	-	TRBD2	13	TRBJ2-1	TGTGCCAGCAGCTTAGGGACTAGCACTGAGCAGTTCTTC	CASSLGTSTEQFF
TRBV24-1	-	TRBD1	16	TRBJ1-5	TGTGCCACCAGTGACCGGACAGGGAGTAGCAATCAGCCCCAGCATTTT	CATSDRTGSSNQPQHF
TRBV6-5	-	-	12	TRBJ1-2	TGTGCCAGCAGCGGTACTAACTATGGCTACACCTTC	CASSGTNYGYTF
TRBV15	-	-	13	TRBJ2-7	TGTGCCACCAGCAGAAACGTAGTGGACGAGCAGTACTTC	CATSRNVVDEQYF
TRBV21-1	-	-	17	TRBJ1-2	TGTGCCAGCAGCGCCCTAGGATGGCAGGGCATCTTCTATGGCTACACCTTC	CASSALGWQGIFYGYTF